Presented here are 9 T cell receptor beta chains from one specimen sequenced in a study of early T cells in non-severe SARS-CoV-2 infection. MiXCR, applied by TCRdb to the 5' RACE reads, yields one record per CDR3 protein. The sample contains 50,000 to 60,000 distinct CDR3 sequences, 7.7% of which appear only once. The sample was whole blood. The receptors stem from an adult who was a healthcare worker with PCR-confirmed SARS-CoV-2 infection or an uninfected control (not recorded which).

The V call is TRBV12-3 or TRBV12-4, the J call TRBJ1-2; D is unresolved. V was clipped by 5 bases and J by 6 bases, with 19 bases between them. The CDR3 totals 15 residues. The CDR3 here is CASSPYSGSSDGYTF. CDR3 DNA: TGTGCCAGCAGTCCCTATTCGGGGAGCTCCGATGGCTACACCTTC.

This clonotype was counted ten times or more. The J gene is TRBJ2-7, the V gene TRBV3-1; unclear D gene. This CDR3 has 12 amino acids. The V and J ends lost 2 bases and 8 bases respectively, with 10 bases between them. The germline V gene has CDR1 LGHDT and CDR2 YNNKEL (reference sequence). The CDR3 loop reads CASSQREAKQYF. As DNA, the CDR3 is TGTGCCAGCAGCCAACGAGAAGCAAAGCAGTACTTC.

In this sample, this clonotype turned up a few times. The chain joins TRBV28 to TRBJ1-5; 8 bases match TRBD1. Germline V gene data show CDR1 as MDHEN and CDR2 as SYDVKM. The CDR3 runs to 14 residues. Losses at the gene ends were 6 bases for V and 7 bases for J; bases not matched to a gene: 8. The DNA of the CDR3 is TGTGCCAGCAGCCTTACAGGGGGGATCCAGCCCCAGCATTTT. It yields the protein CASSLTGGIQPQHF.

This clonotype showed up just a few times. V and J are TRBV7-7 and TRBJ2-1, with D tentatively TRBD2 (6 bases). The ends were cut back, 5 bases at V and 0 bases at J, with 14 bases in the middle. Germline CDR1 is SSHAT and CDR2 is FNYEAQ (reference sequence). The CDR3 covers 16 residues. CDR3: CASSPLAPSSYNEQFF. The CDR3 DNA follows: TGTGCCAGCAGCCCCCTAGCGCCCAGCTCCTACAATGAGCAGTTCTTC.

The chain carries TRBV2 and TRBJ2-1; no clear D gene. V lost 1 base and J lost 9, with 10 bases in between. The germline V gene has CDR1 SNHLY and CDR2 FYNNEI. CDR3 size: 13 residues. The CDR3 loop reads CASSEVANAEQFF. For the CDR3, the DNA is TGTGCCAGCAGTGAAGTGGCTAACGCTGAGCAGTTCTTC.

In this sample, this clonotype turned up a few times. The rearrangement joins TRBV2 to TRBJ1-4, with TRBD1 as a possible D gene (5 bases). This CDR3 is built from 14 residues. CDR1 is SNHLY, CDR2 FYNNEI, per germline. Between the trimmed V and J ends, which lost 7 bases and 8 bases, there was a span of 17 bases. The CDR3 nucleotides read TGTGCCAGCACCCTCGGCGTTGGGGGAGAAAAACTGTTTTTT. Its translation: CASTLGVGGEKLFF.

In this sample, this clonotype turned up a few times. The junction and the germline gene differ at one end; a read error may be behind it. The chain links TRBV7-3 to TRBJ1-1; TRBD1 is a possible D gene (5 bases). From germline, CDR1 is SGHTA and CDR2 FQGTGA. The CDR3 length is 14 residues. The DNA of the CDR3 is TGTGCCAGCAGCTTATATGGGACTAACACAGAAGCTTTCTTT. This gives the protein CASSLYGTNTEAFF.

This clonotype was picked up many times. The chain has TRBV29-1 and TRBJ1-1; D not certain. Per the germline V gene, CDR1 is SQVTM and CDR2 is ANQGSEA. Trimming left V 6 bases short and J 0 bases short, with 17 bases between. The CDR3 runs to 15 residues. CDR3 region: CSVTPQETLNTEAFF. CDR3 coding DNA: TGCAGCGTAACCCCCCAGGAGACCTTGAACACTGAAGCTTTCTTT.

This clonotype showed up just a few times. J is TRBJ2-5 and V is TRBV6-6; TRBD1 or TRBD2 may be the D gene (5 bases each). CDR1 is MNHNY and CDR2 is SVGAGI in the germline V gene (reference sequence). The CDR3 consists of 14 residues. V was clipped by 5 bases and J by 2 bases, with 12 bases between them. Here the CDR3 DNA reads TGTGCCAGCAGTGAGGGGAGAGGACAAGAGACCCAGTACTTC. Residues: CASSEGRGQETQYF.